This T cell receptor beta chain was identified in a study of blood T cell repertoires in COVID-19. Assay: immunoSEQ multiplex PCR; the TCRdb copy retains only in-frame clones and omits some. The sample holds fewer than 65,000 clones; around 78% are singletons and the top ten take about 5.8%. The CDR3 totals 16 residues. Germline CDR1 KGHDR, CDR2 SFDVKD. Trimming shortened V by 0 bases and J by 5 bases, and 16 bases separated the two germline ends. This clonotype was sampled from a human donor in a cohort sampled during active COVID-19. The sample consisted of peripheral blood. This rearrangement joins TRBV24-1 to TRBJ2-7; TRBD2 is a possible D gene (6 bases). The CDR3 bases are TGTGCCACCAGTGATTTGAAGACACCTCGGGGGAACGAGCAGTACTTC. Its translation is CATSDLKTPRGNEQYF.